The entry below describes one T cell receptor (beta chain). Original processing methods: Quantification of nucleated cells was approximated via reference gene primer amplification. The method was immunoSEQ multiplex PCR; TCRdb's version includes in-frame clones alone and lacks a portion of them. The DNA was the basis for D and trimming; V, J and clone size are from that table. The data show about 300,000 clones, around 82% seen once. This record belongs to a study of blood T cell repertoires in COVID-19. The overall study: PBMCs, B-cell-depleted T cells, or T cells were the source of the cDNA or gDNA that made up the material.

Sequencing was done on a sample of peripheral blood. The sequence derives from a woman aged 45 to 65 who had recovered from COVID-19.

CDR3 sequence: CASSLYRDLGSNEQFF. For the CDR3, the DNA is TGTGCCAGCAGTTTATATAGGGACTTAGGAAGCAATGAGCAGTTCTTC. The V call is TRBV27, the J call TRBJ2-1; perhaps TRBD2 as D (6 bases). CDR3 size: 16 residues. V lost 1 base and J 6 bases, leaving 16 bases between the germline ends. CDR1 and CDR2 (germline): MNHEY, SMNVEV (reference sequence).